Reported below is one T cell receptor (beta chain). J was trimmed by 0 bases and V by 3 bases; bases with no gene match: 6. Germline V CDR1 and CDR2: SGHAT, FQNNGV. The CDR3 runs to 16 residues. Authors' processing steps: Amplification from reference gene primers served as the basis for estimated nucleated cell counts. This table comes from immunoSEQ multiplex PCR, and its TCRdb copy is limited to in-frame clones, with some not included. V, J and clone size are taken as reported in that table, and D and trimming were inferred from the DNA itself. Seen here are about 350,000 clones, approximately 90% observed once, and the top ten hold over 3.5%. Followed longitudinally, the Seattle patients had been enrolled during active infection. This sample is part of a study of blood T cell repertoires in COVID-19. Study in general: The study drew acute and convalescent COVID-19 samples from the United States, Italy and Spain. In each case, the material was cDNA or gDNA derived from T cells, B-cell-depleted T cells, or PBMCs.

The sequenced sample consisted of peripheral blood. This TCR came from a woman in her fifties or sixties with COVID-19, enrolled during active disease. The rearrangement links TRBV11-2 to TRBJ2-3; 7 bases are a match to TRBD1. As DNA, the CDR3 is TGTGCCAGCAGCTTTATACAGGGGTCTAGCACAGATACGCAGTATTTT. Translating gives CASSFIQGSSTDTQYF.